This T cell receptor beta chain was sequenced in a study of OX40 agonist ivuxolimab in advanced cancers. Whole-study context: Three patients responded partially, comprising one with hepatocellular carcinoma and two with cutaneous melanoma.

Generated by immunoSEQ multiplex PCR, the TCRdb table keeps only in-frame clones and is missing some. The profile covers 50,000 to 70,000 clones, with 93% appearing a single time and more than 15% taken by the ten largest. The starting material was CD4+ or CD8+ T cells sorted from blood, obtained in a trial of the OX40 agonist ivuxolimab. This clonotype originated in an adult with an advanced solid tumor such as melanoma, head and neck, liver or kidney cancer.

The CDR3 loop reads CASSSGTGAVNEKLFF. DNA for the CDR3: TGTGCCAGCAGCTCGGGGACGGGGGCTGTAAATGAAAAACTGTTTTTT. J is TRBJ1-4 and V is TRBV7-9, with D possibly matching TRBD1 (6 bases). The V gene's germline CDR1 is SEHNR and CDR2 FQNEAQ (reference sequence). The CDR3 consists of 16 residues. V lost 4 bases, J lost 5 bases, and 17 bases lay in between.